This T cell receptor (beta chain) was observed in a study of vaccination effects on CD4 cells after COVID-19. With the ViraFEST assay, the study expanded antigen-specific CD4+ T cells using viral peptide pools, then sequenced them. Following a roughly 9-day culture, CD4+ T cells were purified. It was two doses of either the BNT162b2 or mRNA-1273 vaccine that participants received. It was with about 9.3 IU/ml IL-2 and around 10 ug/ml peptides that 1.8 million or so PBMC per well were cultured. As regards this clone: Antigen specificity is unknown.

Sequencing used immunoSEQ multiplex PCR; TCRdb keeps in-frame clones, though not all of them. The sample lists tens of thousands of clones; about 70% were seen once. Germline CDR1 is MRHNA and CDR2 is SNTAGT. The trim removed 2 bases at V and 0 bases at J, leaving 2 bases unmatched. The CDR3 spans 16 residues. Study-wide points: Marked contraction was observed in infection-induced and vaccine-induced clones late after vaccination.

Sequencing used CD4+ T cells from PBMCs cultured with SARS-CoV-2 spike peptides, obtained after COVID-19 vaccination. This clonotype was obtained from a human donor who received a COVID-19 vaccine. The rearrangement uses TRBV6-4 and TRBJ2-3; 10 nucleotides align to TRBD2. This CDR3 is CASSDEAGGSTDTQYF. CDR3 nucleotide sequence: TGTGCCAGCAGTGACGAAGCGGGGGGGAGCACAGATACGCAGTATTTT.